This T cell receptor (beta chain) emerged from a study of regulatory T cells in long-lasting Graves disease. CDR1 and CDR2 from the germline V gene are SGHTA and FQGNSA. The CDR3 is 15 residues long. V lost 1 base, J lost 5 bases, and 11 bases lay in between. Through Arm-PCR of CDR3 regions and iRepertoire HTBI primers, TCR beta libraries were built. Each CDR3 protein is one row after TCRdb ran MiXCR on the multiplex PCR reads. The data contain approximately 290,000 distinct CDR3 sequences, 22% of them singletons. Time point defined: persistent/refractory GD, antithyroid drugs over 5 years with positive TRAb. Making the TCR library involved RNA that had been extracted from PBMCs.

This receptor was taken from a female donor with Graves disease. The rearrangement links TRBV7-2 to TRBJ1-4; D remains unclear. The starting material was peripheral blood mononuclear cells (PBMCs), obtained when the disease was refractory, from a patient treated with antithyroid drugs. The CDR3 DNA follows: TGTGCCAGCAGCTTAGGAGGGCAGCGAAATGAAAAACTGTTTTTT. This codes for CASSLGGQRNEKLFF.